The T cell receptor (beta chain) under discussion was sequenced for a study of cytomegalovirus exposure and HLA in healthy donors. Whole-study findings and limits: Owing to their indistinguishability, certain V segments, notably TRBV6-2 and TRBV6-3, were excluded.

This CDR3 contains 15 residues. V was shortened by 1 base and J by 7 bases, with 13 bases between the two germline ends. Looked up from germline, CDR1 is MDHEN and CDR2 is SYDVKM. Both 60 Vbeta primers and 13 Jbeta primers went into the PCR. The authors' processing: Later analysis identified 88 million or so unique TCR beta chains, approximately 11 million shared. The data were produced by immunoSEQ multiplex PCR, yet TCRdb's version contains in-frame clones alone and is incomplete. The D gene and trimming were derived from the DNA, and the V and J assignments and clone size from that table. Found here are some 130,000 clones, roughly four fifths of them singletons; the top ten hold 11%. This clone appeared a few times. What it recognizes is unknown.

J is TRBJ1-4 and V is TRBV28; D remains unclear. Sequencing was performed on PBMCs. The source of this sequence is a male donor in good health and CMV-seropositive. CDR3 in DNA: TGTGCCAGCAGTTTATTGGGAGGAAGAGTTGAAAAACTGTTTTTT. Translating it yields CASSLLGGRVEKLFF.